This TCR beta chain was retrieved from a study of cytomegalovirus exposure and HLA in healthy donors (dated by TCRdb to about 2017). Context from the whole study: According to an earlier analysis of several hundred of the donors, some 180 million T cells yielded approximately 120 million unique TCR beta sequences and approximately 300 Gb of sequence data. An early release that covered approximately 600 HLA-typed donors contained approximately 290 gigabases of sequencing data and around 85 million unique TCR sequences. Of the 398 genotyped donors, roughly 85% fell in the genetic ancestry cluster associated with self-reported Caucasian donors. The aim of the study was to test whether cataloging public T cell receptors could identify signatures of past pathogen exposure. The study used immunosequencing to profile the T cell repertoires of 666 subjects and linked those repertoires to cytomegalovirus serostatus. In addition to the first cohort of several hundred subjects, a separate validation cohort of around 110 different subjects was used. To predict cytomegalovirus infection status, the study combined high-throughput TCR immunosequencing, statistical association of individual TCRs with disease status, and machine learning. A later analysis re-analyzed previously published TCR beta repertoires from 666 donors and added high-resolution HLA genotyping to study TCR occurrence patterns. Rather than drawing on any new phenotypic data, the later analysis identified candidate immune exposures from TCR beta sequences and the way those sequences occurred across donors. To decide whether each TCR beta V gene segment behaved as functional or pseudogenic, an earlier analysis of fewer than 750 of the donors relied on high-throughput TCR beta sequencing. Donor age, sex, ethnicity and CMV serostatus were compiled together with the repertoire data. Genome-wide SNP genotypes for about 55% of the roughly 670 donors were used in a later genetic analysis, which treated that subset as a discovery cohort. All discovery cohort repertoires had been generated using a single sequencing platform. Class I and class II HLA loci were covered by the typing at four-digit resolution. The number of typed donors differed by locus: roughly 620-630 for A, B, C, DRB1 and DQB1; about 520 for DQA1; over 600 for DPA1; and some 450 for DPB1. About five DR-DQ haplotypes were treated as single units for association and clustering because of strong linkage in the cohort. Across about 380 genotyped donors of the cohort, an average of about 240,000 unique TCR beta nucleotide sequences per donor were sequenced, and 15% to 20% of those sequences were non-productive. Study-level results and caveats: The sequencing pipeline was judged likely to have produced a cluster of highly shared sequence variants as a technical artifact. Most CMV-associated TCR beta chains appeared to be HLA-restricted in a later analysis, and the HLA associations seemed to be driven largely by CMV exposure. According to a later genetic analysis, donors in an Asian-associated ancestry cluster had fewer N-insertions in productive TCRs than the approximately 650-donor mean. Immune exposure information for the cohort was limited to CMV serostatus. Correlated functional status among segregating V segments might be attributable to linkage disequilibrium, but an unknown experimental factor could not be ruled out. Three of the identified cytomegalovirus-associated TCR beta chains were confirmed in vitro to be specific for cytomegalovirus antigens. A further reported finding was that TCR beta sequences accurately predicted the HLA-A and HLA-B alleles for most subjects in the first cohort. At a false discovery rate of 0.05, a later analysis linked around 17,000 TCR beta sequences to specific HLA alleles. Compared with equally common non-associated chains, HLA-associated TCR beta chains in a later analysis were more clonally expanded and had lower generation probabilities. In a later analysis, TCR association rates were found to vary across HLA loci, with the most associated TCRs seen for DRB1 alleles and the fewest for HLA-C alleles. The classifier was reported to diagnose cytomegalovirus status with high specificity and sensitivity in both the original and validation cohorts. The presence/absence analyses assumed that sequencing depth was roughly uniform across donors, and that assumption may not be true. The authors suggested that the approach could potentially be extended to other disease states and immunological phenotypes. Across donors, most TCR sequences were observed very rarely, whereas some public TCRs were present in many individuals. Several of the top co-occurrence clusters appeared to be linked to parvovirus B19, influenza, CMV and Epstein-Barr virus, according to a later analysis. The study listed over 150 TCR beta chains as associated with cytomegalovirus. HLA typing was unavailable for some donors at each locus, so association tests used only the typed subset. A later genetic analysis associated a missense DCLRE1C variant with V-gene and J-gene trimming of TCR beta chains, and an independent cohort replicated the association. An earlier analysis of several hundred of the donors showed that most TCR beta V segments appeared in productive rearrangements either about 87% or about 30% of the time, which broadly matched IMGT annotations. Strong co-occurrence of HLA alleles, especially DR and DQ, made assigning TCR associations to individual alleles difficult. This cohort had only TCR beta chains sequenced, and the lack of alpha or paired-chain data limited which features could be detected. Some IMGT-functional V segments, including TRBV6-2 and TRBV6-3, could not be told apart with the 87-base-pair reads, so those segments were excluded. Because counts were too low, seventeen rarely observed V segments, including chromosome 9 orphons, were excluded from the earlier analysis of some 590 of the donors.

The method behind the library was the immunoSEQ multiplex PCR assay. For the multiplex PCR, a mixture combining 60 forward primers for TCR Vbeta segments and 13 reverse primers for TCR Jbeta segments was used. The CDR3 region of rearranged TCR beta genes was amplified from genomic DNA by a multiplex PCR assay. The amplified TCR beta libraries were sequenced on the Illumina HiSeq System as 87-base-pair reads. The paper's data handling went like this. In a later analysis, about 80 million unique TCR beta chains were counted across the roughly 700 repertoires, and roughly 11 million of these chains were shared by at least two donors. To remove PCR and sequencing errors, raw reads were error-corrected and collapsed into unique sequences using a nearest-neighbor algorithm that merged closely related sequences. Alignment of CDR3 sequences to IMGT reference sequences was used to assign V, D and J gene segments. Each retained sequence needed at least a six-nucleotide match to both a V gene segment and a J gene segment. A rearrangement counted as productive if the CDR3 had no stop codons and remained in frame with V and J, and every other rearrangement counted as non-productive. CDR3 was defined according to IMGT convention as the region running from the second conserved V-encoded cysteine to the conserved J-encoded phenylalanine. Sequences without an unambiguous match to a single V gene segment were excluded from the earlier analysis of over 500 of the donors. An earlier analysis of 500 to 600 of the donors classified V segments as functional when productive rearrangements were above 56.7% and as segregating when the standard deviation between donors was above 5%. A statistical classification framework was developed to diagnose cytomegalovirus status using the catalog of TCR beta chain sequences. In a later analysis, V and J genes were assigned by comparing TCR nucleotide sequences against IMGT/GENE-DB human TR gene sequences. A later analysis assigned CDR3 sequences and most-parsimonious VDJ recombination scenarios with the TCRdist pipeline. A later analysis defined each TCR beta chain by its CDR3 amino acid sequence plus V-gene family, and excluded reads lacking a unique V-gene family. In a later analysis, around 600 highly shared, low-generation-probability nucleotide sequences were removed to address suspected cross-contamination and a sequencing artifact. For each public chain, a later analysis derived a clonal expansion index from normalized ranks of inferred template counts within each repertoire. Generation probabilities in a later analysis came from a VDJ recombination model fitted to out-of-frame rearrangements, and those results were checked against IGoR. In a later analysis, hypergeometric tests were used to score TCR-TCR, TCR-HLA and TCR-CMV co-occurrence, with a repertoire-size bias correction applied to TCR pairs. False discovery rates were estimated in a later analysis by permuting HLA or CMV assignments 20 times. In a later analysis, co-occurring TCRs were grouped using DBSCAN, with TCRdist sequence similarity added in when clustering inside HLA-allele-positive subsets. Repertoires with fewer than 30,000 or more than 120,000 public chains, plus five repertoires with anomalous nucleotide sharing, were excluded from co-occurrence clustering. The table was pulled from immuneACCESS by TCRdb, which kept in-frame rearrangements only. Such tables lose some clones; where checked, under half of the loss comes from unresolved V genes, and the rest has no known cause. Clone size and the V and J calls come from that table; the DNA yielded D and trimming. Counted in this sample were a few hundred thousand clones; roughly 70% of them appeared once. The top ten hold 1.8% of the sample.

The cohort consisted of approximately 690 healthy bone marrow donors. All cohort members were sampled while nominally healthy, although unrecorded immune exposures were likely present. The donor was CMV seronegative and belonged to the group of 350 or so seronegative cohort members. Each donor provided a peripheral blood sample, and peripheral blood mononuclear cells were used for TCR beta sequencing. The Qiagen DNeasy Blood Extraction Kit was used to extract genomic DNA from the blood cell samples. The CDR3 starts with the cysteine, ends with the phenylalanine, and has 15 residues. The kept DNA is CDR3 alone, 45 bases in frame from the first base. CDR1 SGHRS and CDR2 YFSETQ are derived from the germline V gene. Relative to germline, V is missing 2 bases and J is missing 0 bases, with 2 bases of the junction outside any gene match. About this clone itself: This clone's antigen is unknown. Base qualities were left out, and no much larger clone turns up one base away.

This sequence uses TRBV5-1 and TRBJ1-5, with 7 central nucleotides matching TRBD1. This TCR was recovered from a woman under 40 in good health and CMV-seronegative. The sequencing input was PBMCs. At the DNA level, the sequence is TGCGCCAGCAGCTTTACAGGGGATAGCAATCAGCCCCAGCATTTT. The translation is CASSFTGDSNQPQHF.